A selection of T cell receptor beta chains follows, all from one sample in a study of T cell responses to AZD1222 COVID-19 vaccine. The data were produced by immunoSEQ multiplex PCR, yet TCRdb's version contains in-frame clones alone and is incomplete. The sample carries 92,000 or so clones, approximately 90% recorded once. The specimen comprised peripheral blood, sampled 28 days after the second AZD1222 dose. Receptor source: an adult who received the AZD1222 COVID-19 vaccine. CDR3s include the opening cysteine and the closing phenylalanine or tryptophan. The D gene is left open where the match is weak. Size values are once, few and many counts, or a class for expanded clones, and some rows have none.

d_call	j_call	v_call	clone_size	cdr3_length	cdr3_nt	cdr3_aa
TRBD1	TRBJ1-1	TRBV5-1	-	16	TGCGCCAGCAGCTTGGAAACCTATCAGGGGGTCACTGAAGCTTTCTTT	CASSLETYQGVTEAFF
-	TRBJ1-1	TRBV20-1	-	14	TGCAGTGCTAGTTCAATAAGGGGGAACACTGAAGCTTTCTTT	CSASSIRGNTEAFF
TRBD2	TRBJ2-1	TRBV6-2/TRBV6-3	-	18	TGTGCCAGCAGTTATATGCCTTGGGGGGGGAGCTCCTACAATGAGCAGTTCTTC	CASSYMPWGGSSYNEQFF
-	TRBJ1-1	TRBV6-5	-	15	TGTGCCAGCACCAAGGGGGGGTCGCGGGACACTGAAGCTTTCTTT	CASTKGGSRDTEAFF
-	TRBJ2-3	TRBV5-6	-	12	TGTGCCAGCAGCCCCCCCGAAGATACGCAGTATTTT	CASSPPEDTQYF
TRBD2	TRBJ2-3	TRBV5-1	-	18	TGCGCCAGCAGCTTAGGGACTAGCGGGAGCTCCCGCTCAGGTACGCAGTATTTT	CASSLGTSGSSRSGTQYF
TRBD2	TRBJ2-7	TRBV7-8	-	14	TGTGCCAGCATGCGACTAGCCAGCTCCTACGAGCAGTACTTC	CASMRLASSYEQYF
-	TRBJ2-3	TRBV5-1	-	13	TGCGCCAGCAGCTTGGTTATCACAGATACGCAGTATTTT	CASSLVITDTQYF
-	TRBJ1-3	TRBV10-3	-	15	TGTGCCATCGGGAACCACGGTACCTCTGGAAGCACCATATATTTT	CAIGNHGTSGSTIYF
TRBD1	TRBJ1-2	TRBV6-5	-	12	TGTGCCAGCAGTCCGGGACAGGGAGGCTACACCTTC	CASSPGQGGYTF
-	TRBJ1-5	TRBV6-5	-	15	TGTGCCAGCAGTTACTCCGGGAAGAGCAATCAGCCCCAGCATTTT	CASSYSGKSNQPQHF
-	TRBJ2-3	TRBV7-2	-	14	TGTGCCAGCAGCTCAGGGGAGGGCACAGATACGCAGTATTTT	CASSSGEGTDTQYF
-	TRBJ1-2	TRBV4-2	-	12	TGTGCCAGCAGCCAAGCAGCATTAGGCTACACCTTC	CASSQAALGYTF
-	TRBJ1-6	TRBV5-5	-	17	TGTGCCAGCAGCGTCCCGGGCCCCAGGACTTATAATTCACCCCTCCACTTT	CASSVPGPRTYNSPLHF
-	TRBJ1-1	TRBV5-1	-	14	TGCGCCAGCAGCTACCGACAGACGAACACTGAAGCTTTCTTT	CASSYRQTNTEAFF
-	TRBJ1-3	TRBV15	-	17	TGTGCCACCAGCTCCCCGATCGAGCCCGACCCGGGAAACACCATATATTTT	CATSSPIEPDPGNTIYF
-	TRBJ1-5	TRBV15	-	14	TGTGCCACCAGCAGAGGTGGTGGGAATCAGCCCCAGCATTTT	CATSRGGGNQPQHF
-	TRBJ2-1	TRBV3-1/TRBV3-2	-	12	TGTGCCAGCAGCTCCTCTGGGGGGGGCAAGTTCTTC	CASSSSGGGKFF
-	TRBJ1-5	TRBV11-2	-	15	TGTGCCAGCAGCTTAGTTTGGGGAAGCAATCAGCCCCAGCATTTT	CASSLVWGSNQPQHF
TRBD2	TRBJ2-1	TRBV7-7	-	16	TGTGCCAGCAGCCCGACTAGCGGGGGGCGGTACAATGAGCAGTTCTTC	CASSPTSGGRYNEQFF
TRBD1	TRBJ2-1	TRBV7-6	many	15	TGTGCCACGACATTTGGACAGGGGGTCTACAATGAGCAGTTCTTC	CATTFGQGVYNEQFF
-	TRBJ2-1	TRBV7-9	-	11	TGTGCCAGCAGCTTAGGGCAAGAGCAGTTCTTC	CASSLGQEQFF
-	TRBJ1-2	TRBV29-1	-	12	TGCAGCGTTGAAGATTTAATAGTTAGCTACACCTTC	CSVEDLIVSYTF
TRBD1	TRBJ1-1	TRBV9	-	15	TGTGCCAGCAGCCTGAGACAGGGGGAGACACTTGAAGCTTTCTTT	CASSLRQGETLEAFF
-	TRBJ1-5	TRBV18	-	16	TGTGCCAGCTCACCAGGGGGCACTCGGTCCAATCAGCCCCAGCATTTT	CASSPGGTRSNQPQHF
-	TRBJ1-1	TRBV5-6	-	14	TGTGCCAGCAGCTTAGGCCAGCCAAACACTGAAGCTTTCTTT	CASSLGQPNTEAFF
-	TRBJ1-5	TRBV4-1	-	13	TGCGCCAGCAGCCAAGATCAAGATCAGCCCCAGCATTTT	CASSQDQDQPQHF
-	TRBJ1-6	TRBV6-2/TRBV6-3	-	15	TGTGCCAGCAGTTACGTGCAGGGCGGTAATTCACCCCTCCACTTT	CASSYVQGGNSPLHF
-	TRBJ2-5	TRBV5-1	-	13	TGCGCCAGCAGCGTGGGCTCAGTTGAGACCCAGTACTTC	CASSVGSVETQYF
-	TRBJ2-3	TRBV9	-	14	TGTGCCAGCAGCGTCCAGGGGCTTCCGGATACGCAGTATTTT	CASSVQGLPDTQYF
-	TRBJ2-7	TRBV6-5	once	14	TGTGCCAGCAGCTCATCGTGGGTTGGCCACGAGCAGTACTTC	CASSSSWVGHEQYF
TRBD1	TRBJ1-2	TRBV12-3/TRBV12-4	-	13	TGTGCCAGCAGCCGGGGACAGGATTATGGCTACACCTTC	CASSRGQDYGYTF
TRBD1	TRBJ1-2	TRBV6-5	once	14	TGTGCCAGCAGTTTAGGGACAGGGTCTTTTGGCTACACCTTC	CASSLGTGSFGYTF
TRBD2	TRBJ2-5	TRBV5-8	-	16	TGTGCCAGCAGCTTGTGGACTAGCGGGGGACAAGAGACCCAGTACTTC	CASSLWTSGGQETQYF
-	TRBJ1-4	TRBV10-1	-	13	TGCGCCAGCAGTACTACAACCGGGGAAAAACTGTTTTTT	CASSTTTGEKLFF
-	TRBJ1-3	TRBV30	once	15	TGTGCCTTCCATGGGGGGTTATTCTCTGGAAACACCATATATTTT	CAFHGGLFSGNTIYF
-	TRBJ1-2	TRBV6-5	many	13	TGTGCCAGCAGGGATACAGGGCCCTATGGCTACACCTTC	CASRDTGPYGYTF
-	TRBJ1-2	TRBV9	-	13	TGTGCCAGCAGCGTAGTCGGGGGTGTTGGCTACACCTTC	CASSVVGGVGYTF
-	TRBJ2-2	TRBV4-3	-	13	TGCGCCAGCAGCCAGGGGCCGGGACGGAGGCTGTTTTTT	CASSQGPGRRLFF
TRBD1	TRBJ1-5	TRBV28	-	16	TGTGCCAGCAGGCGATCAGGGGGCGAGGGCAATCAGCCCCAGCATTTT	CASRRSGGEGNQPQHF
TRBD1	TRBJ1-1	TRBV3-1/TRBV3-2	-	14	TGTGCCAGCAGCCCGACAGGGGGGAACACTGAAGCTTTCTTT	CASSPTGGNTEAFF
-	TRBJ1-1	TRBV4-1	-	15	TGCGCCAGCAGCCAAGGGTCAGAACAGAACACTGAAGCTTTCTTT	CASSQGSEQNTEAFF
-	TRBJ2-1	TRBV5-5	-	16	TGTGCCAGCAGCTCAGTACTCAGGGTGTCCAACAATGAGCAGTTCTTC	CASSSVLRVSNNEQFF
-	TRBJ1-6	TRBV14	once	13	TGTGCCAGCAGCCAAGTCTTCGGTTCACCCCTCCACTTT	CASSQVFGSPLHF
TRBD1	TRBJ2-3	TRBV18	-	17	TGTGCCAGCTCACCACCCCTACAGGGGGCCTTCACAGATACGCAGTATTTT	CASSPPLQGAFTDTQYF
-	TRBJ1-1	TRBV5-1	once	15	TGCGCCAGCAGCTTGGTGGCTGGGTCGAACACTGAAGCTTTCTTT	CASSLVAGSNTEAFF
TRBD1	TRBJ1-2	TRBV7-9	-	15	TGTGCCAGCAGCTATGGACAGGGGGCCGACTATGGCTACACCTTC	CASSYGQGADYGYTF
-	TRBJ2-6	TRBV7-2	-	16	TGTGCCAGCAGCTTAAGCAGCAGCCCTGGGACCAACGTCCTGACTTTC	CASSLSSSPGTNVLTF
TRBD2	TRBJ2-5	TRBV27	-	15	TGTGCCAGCAGTTTGACTAGCGGGGGGGAAGAGACCCAGTACTTC	CASSLTSGGEETQYF